A single sample is the source of the 2 T cell receptor beta chains below, sequenced in a study of Ad26.COV2.S vaccination and SARS-CoV-2 variants. Repertoires were generated with immunoSEQ multiplex PCR, while TCRdb's copy carries only in-frame clones and drops some. This table holds about 350,000 clones, about 87% found once. The sample's treatment: around 19 received Ad26.COV2.S at low or high dose, single or two shots; 5 received placebo; per-sample allocation not given. Material that was analyzed had been drawn on day 63 after the first vaccine or placebo injection. This sample comprised peripheral blood, obtained in a trial of Ad26.COV2.S vaccine versus placebo. Receptors were obtained from a person between 18 and 65 years old who received the Ad26.COV2.S COVID-19 vaccine or a placebo.

The rearrangement joins TRBV24-1 to TRBJ2-3, with 9 bases aligning to TRBD1. With 12 bases clipped from V and 1 base from J, the junction kept 16 bases outside the gene matches. CDR3 length: 17 amino acids. The germline CDR1 and CDR2 sequences are KGHDR and SFDVKD. The CDR3 sequence: CAEEGQGPGNGTDTQYF. Here the CDR3 DNA reads TGTGCCGAAGAGGGACAGGGTCCGGGGAATGGCACAGATACGCAGTATTTT.

The rearrangement links TRBV19 to TRBJ1-4; TRBD1 matches at 7 bases. The CDR3 covers 13 residues. The germline V gene has CDR1 LNHDA and CDR2 SQIVND (reference sequence). Trimming cost V 9 bases and J 8 bases; bases outside gene matches: 9. The CDR3 bases are TGTGCCAGCAGGGAGACAGGGCGGGAAAAACTGTTTTTT. This sequence encodes CASRETGREKLFF.